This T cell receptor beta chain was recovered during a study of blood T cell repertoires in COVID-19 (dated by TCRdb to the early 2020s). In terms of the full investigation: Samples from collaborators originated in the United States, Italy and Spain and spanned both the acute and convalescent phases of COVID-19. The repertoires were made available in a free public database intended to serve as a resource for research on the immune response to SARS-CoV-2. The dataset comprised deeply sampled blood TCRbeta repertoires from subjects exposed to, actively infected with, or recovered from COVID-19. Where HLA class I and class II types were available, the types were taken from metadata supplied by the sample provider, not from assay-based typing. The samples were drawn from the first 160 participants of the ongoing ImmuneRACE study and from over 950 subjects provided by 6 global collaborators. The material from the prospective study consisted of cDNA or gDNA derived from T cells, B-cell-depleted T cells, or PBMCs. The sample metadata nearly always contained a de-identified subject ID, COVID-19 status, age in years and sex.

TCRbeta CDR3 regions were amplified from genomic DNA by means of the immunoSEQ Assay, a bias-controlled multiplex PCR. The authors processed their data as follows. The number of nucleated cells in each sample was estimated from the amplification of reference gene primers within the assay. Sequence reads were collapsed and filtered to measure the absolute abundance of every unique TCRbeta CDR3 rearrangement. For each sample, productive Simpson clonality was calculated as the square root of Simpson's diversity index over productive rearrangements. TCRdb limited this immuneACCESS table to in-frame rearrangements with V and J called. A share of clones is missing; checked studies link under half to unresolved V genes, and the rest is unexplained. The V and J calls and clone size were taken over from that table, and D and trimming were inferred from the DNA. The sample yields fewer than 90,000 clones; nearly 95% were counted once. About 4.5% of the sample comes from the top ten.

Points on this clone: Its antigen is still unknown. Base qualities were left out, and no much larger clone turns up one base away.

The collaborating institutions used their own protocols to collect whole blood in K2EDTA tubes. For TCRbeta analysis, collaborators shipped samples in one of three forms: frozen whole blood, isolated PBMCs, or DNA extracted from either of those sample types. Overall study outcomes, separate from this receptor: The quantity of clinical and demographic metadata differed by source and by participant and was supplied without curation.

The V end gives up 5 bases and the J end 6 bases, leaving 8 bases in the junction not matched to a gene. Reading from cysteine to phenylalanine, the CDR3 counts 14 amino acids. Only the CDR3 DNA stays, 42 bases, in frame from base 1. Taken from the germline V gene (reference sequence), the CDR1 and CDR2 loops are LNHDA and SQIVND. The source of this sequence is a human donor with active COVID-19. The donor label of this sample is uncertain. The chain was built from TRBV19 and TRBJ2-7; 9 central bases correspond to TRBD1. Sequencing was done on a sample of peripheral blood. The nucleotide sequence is TGTGCCAGTAGTCCCGGGACAGGGCTTGGCGAGCAGTACTTC. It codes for CASSPGTGLGEQYF.